The 18 T cell receptor beta chains presented below share a single source sample, sequenced in a study of OX40 agonist ivuxolimab in advanced cancers. Here immunoSEQ multiplex PCR was the method, and the copy in TCRdb shows in-frame clones only, minus some. The data contain some 60,000 clones, about nine tenths of them singletons. This specimen consisted of CD4+ or CD8+ T cells sorted from blood, obtained in a trial of the OX40 agonist ivuxolimab. Receptor source: an adult with an advanced solid tumor such as melanoma, head and neck, liver or kidney cancer.

This clone was counted a single time. This CDR3 reads CASSLSGSYNEQFF. CDR3 bases: TGTGCCAGCAGCCTAAGCGGGTCCTACAATGAGCAGTTCTTC. The gene calls are TRBV14 and TRBJ2-1, with D perhaps TRBD2 (6 bases). Germline CDR1 reads SGHDN; CDR2 reads FVKESK. The CDR3 length is 14 residues. The ends were cut back, 4 bases at V and 1 base at J, with 8 bases in the middle.

The J gene is TRBJ2-5, the V gene TRBV30; 7 nucleotides agree with TRBD2. From germline, CDR1 is GTSNPN and CDR2 SVGIG (reference sequence). The CDR3 sequence is 18 residues long. V gave up 2 bases and J gave up 3 bases; unmatched junction bases: 18. CDR3 amino acids: CAWSYWGPRSGKEETQYF. The CDR3, as DNA: TGTGCCTGGAGTTATTGGGGCCCGAGAAGCGGGAAAGAAGAGACCCAGTACTTC.

The chain uses TRBV6-5 and TRBJ2-1; the match to TRBD2 covers 12 bases. The V and J ends lost 6 bases and 9 bases, in that order; junction bases with no gene match: 9. There are 15 residues in the CDR3. CDR1 and CDR2 from the germline V gene are MNHEY and SVGAGI. CDR3 amino acids: CASSLAGGRGSEQFF. The CDR3, as DNA: TGTGCCAGCAGCCTAGCGGGGGGGCGGGGTAGTGAGCAGTTCTTC.

The table lists this clone with a few counts. The chain recombines TRBV6-1 with TRBJ2-6, with 10 bases aligning to TRBD1. V gave up 0 bases and J gave up 4 bases; unmatched junction bases: 9. The CDR3 runs to 19 residues. The germline V gene encodes CDR1 MNHNS and CDR2 SASEGT. The CDR3 here is CASSEALDRGQTGANVLTF. CDR3 nucleotides: TGTGCCAGCAGTGAAGCGCTTGACAGGGGGCAGACAGGGGCCAACGTCCTGACTTTC.

The gene calls are TRBV30 and TRBJ1-3; a possible D gene is TRBD1 (5 bases). This CDR3 is 14 amino acids long. Trimming removed 3 bases at V and 1 base at J, with 10 bases between. The germline V gene has CDR1 GTSNPN and CDR2 SVGIG (reference sequence). CDR3 amino acids: CAWSPRESGNTIYF. The CDR3 DNA sequence: TGTGCCTGGAGCCCCAGGGAGTCTGGAAACACCATATATTTT.

V and J are TRBV28 and TRBJ2-7, with D tentatively TRBD1 (6 bases). Germline lookup yields CDR1 MDHEN and CDR2 SYDVKM. V lost 2 bases and J lost 0, with 8 bases in between. This CDR3 spans 14 amino acids. CDR3 amino acids: CASSLTGFSYEQYF. In nucleotides, the CDR3 is TGTGCCAGCAGTTTAACAGGGTTCTCCTACGAGCAGTACTTC.

CDR3 in DNA: TGTGCCAGTAGTCGGCGGGCCGATCAGCCCCAGCATTTT. Protein product: CASSRRADQPQHF. The chain combines TRBV19 with TRBJ1-5; D not certain. Germline V lookup: CDR1 LNHDA, CDR2 SQIVND (reference sequence). Trimming shortened V by 5 bases and J by 5 bases, and 10 bases separated the two germline ends. The CDR3 loop spans 13 amino acids.

V gene TRBV2 combines with J gene TRBJ1-5; 8 positions agree with TRBD1. Germline CDR1 SNHLY, CDR2 FYNNEI. There are 15 residues in the CDR3. V dropped 0 bases and J dropped 6; count of bases not matched to a gene: 4. DNA of the CDR3: TGTGCCAGCAGTGAAGCACAGGGGGTAGGTCAGCCCCAGCATTTT. Translation gives CASSEAQGVGQPQHF.

A note on this clone: This CDR3 fails to terminate in the conserved phenylalanine or tryptophan, so it likely reflects a read error. The chain links TRBV9 to TRBJ1-1; D is unresolved. In germline, CDR1 is SGDLS, CDR2 YYNGEE. The V end lost 5 bases, the J end lost 4 bases, and 12 bases lay between the germline ends. This CDR3 has 13 amino acids. The CDR3: CASSEGRVTEAFL. The CDR3 DNA sequence: TGTGCCAGCAGTGAGGGAAGGGTCACTGAAGCTTTCCTT.

The CDR3 region is CASSYLQGGTEAFF. Here the CDR3 DNA reads TGTGCCAGCAGTTACTTGCAGGGAGGAACTGAAGCTTTCTTT. The rearrangement joins TRBV6-6 to TRBJ1-1; D is possibly TRBD1 (5 bases). Germline values: CDR1 MNHNY, CDR2 SVGAGI (reference sequence). The CDR3 totals 14 residues. V gave up 1 base and J gave up 5 bases, with 11 bases separating them.

V is TRBV7-8 and J is TRBJ1-1, with a possible D match to TRBD1 (5 bases). Germline V CDR1 and CDR2: SGHVS, FQNEAQ. V shed 5 bases and J shed 4 bases, with 11 bases lying between them. There are 13 residues in the CDR3. This CDR3 reads CASSRAGGTEAFF. The CDR3 DNA reads TGTGCCAGCAGCAGGGCTGGGGGCACTGAAGCTTTCTTT.

The V call is TRBV7-2, the J call TRBJ2-5; TRBD1 aligns across 9 bases. CDR1 SGHTA and CDR2 FQGNSA come from the germline V gene. After removal of 4 bases from V and 4 bases from J, the junction contained 4 bases not matched to a gene. The CDR3 has 14 residues. The CDR3 is CASSSDRGGETQYF. DNA for the CDR3: TGTGCCAGCAGCTCGGACAGGGGTGGAGAGACCCAGTACTTC. The whole variable domain, remainder taken from reference TRBV7-2 and TRBJ2-5, is GAGVSQSPSNKVTEKGKDVELRCDPISGHTALYWYRQSLGQGLEFLIYFQGNSAPDKSGLPSDRFSAERTGGSVSTLTIQRTQQEDSAVYLCASSSDRGGETQYFGPGTRLLVL.

This clone has only one observation. This chain connects TRBV5-4 to TRBJ2-5, with TRBD1 identical over 9 bases. The J call may be mistaken, given a closer DNA end match to TRBJ2-7. This CDR3 region has 15 residues. The germline V gene encodes CDR1 SGHNT and CDR2 YYREEE (reference sequence). The CDR3 reads CASSSTGGGSYEQYF. The CDR3, as DNA: TGTGCCAGCAGCTCGACAGGGGGAGGCTCCTACGAGCAGTACTTC.

The chain recombines TRBV5-6 with TRBJ2-1; 8 bases are shared with TRBD2. V gave up 0 bases and J gave up 0 bases; unmatched junction bases: 2. This CDR3 is built from 16 residues. Per germline, CDR1 SGHDT and CDR2 YYEEEE. CDR3 sequence (DNA): TGTGCCAGCAGCTTGGGCGGGAGGACCTCCTACAATGAGCAGTTCTTC. It specifies CASSLGGRTSYNEQFF.

Here the CDR3 DNA reads TGTGCCAGCAGCTCATACCGGGACAGCCTTGTCGGCGAGCAGTACTTC. Translation: CASSSYRDSLVGEQYF. The V and J genes are TRBV28 and TRBJ2-7; 7 bases line up with TRBD1. The length of the CDR3 is 16 residues. Germline values: CDR1 MDHEN, CDR2 SYDVKM. V gave up 6 bases and J gave up 6 bases; unmatched junction bases: 17.

The V gene is TRBV6-1, the J gene TRBJ2-7; tentative D call: TRBD1 (6 bases). Germline loops: CDR1 MNHNS, CDR2 SASEGT. The CDR3 is 13 residues long. V lost 7 bases to trimming and J lost 5 bases, with 15 bases between them. As DNA, the CDR3 is TGTGCCAGCATTTGGCAGGGGTTGAACGAGCAGTACTTC. Translation gives CASIWQGLNEQYF.

This sequence joins TRBV2 and TRBJ2-1, with a tentative D call TRBD1 (5 bases). Germline V gives CDR1 SNHLY, CDR2 FYNNEI. The CDR3 runs 15 residues. V lost 6 bases, J lost 9 bases, and 21 bases lay in between. Here the CDR3 reads CASRRGTPPNPEQFF. The CDR3 region has the DNA TGTGCCAGCAGAAGGGGAACACCCCCTAACCCTGAGCAGTTCTTC. The entire variable domain, with the rest obtained from reference TRBV2 and TRBJ2-1, is as follows: EPEVTQTPSHQVTQMGQEVILRCVPISNHLYFYWYRQILGQKVEFLVSFYNNEISEKSEIFDDQFSVERPDGSNFTLKIRSTKLEDSAMYFCASRRGTPPNPEQFFGPGTRLTVL.

The chain's CDR3 is CASSRAGLTHEQYF. The CDR3 DNA reads as TGCGCCAGCAGCCGCGCCGGCCTAACCCACGAGCAGTACTTC. This sequence joins TRBV5-1 and TRBJ2-7; no definite D call. V was cut by 4 bases and J by 5 bases, with 16 bases left in between. Germline-derived CDR1 and CDR2 are SGHRS and YFSETQ. The CDR3 is made up of 14 amino acids.